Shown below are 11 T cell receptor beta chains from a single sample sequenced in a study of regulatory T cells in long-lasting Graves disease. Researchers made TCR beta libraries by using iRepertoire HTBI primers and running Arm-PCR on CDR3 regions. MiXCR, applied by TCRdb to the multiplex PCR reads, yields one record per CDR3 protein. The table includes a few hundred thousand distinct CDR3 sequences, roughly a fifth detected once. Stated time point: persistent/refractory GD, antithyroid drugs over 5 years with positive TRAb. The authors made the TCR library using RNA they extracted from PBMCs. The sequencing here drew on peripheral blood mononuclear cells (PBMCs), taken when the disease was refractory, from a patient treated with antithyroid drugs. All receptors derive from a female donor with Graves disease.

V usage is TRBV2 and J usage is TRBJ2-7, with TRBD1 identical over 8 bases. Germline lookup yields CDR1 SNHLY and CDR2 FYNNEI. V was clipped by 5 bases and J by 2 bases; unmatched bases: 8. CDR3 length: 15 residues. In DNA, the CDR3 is TGTGCCAGCAGTCCCCCGGGACAGGTAACCTACGAGCAGTACTTC. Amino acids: CASSPPGQVTYEQYF.

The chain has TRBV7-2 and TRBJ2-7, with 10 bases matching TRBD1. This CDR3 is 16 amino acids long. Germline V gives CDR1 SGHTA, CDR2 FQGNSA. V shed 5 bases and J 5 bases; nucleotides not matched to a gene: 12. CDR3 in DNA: TGTGCCAGCAGCCAACCCCCGGGACAGGGGATCCACGAGCAGTACTTC. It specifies CASSQPPGQGIHEQYF.

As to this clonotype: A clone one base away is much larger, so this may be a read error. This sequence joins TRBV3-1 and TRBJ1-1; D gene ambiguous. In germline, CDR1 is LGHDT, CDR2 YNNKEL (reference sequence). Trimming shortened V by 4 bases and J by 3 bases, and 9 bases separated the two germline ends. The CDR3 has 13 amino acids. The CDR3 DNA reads TGTGCCAGCAGCCCCCGTAGGGACACTGAAGCTTTCTTT. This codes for CASSPRRDTEAFF.

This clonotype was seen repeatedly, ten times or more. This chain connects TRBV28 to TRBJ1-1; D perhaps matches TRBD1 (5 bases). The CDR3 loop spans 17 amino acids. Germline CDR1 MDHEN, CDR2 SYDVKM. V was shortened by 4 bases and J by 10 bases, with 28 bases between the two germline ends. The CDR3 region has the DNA TGTGCCAGCAGTTATCCTCAGGGACTAGACCCCTCACATTCAGCTTTCTTT. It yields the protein CASSYPQGLDPSHSAFF. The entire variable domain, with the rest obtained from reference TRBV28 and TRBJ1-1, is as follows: DVKVTQSSRYLVKRTGEKVFLECVQDMDHENMFWYRQDPGLGLRLIYFSYDVKMKEKGDIPEGYSVSREKKERFSLILESASTNQTSMYLCASSYPQGLDPSHSAFFGQGTRLTVV.

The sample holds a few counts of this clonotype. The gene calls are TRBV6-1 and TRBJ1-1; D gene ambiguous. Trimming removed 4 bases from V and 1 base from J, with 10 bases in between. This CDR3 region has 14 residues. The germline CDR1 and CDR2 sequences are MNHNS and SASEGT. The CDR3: CASSADGSNTEAFF. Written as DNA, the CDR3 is TGTGCCAGCAGTGCGGACGGTTCGAACACTGAAGCTTTCTTT.

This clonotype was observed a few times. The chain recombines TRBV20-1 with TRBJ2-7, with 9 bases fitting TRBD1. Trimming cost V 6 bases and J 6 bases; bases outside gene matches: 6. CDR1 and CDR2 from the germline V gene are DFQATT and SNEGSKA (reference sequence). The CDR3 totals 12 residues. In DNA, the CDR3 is TGCAGTGCAGCCGGGACAGGGAGCGAGCAGTACTTC. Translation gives CSAAGTGSEQYF.

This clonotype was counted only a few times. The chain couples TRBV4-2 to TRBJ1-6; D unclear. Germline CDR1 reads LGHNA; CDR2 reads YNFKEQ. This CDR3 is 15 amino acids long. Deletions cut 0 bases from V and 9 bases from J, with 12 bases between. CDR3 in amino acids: CASSQDEGDSSPLHF. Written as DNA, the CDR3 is TGTGCCAGCAGCCAAGATGAAGGTGATTCTTCACCCCTCCACTTT.

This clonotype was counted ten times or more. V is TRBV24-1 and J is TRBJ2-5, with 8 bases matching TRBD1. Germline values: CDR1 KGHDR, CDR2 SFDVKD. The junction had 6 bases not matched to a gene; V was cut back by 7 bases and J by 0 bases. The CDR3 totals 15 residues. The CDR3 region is CATSQGASDQETQYF. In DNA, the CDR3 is TGTGCCACCAGCCAGGGGGCGTCGGACCAAGAGACCCAGTACTTC.

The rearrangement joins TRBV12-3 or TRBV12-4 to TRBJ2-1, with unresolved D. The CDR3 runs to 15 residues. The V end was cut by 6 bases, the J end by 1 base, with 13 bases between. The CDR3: CASSNGQSSYNEQFF. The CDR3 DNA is TGTGCCAGCAGCAATGGGCAGTCTTCCTACAATGAGCAGTTCTTC.

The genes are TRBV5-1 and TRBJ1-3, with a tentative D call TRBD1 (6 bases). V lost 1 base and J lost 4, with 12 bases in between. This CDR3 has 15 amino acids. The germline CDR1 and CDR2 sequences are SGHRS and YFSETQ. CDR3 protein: CASSLIGGQGNTIYF. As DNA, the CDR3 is TGCGCCAGCAGCTTGATTGGGGGCCAGGGAAACACCATATATTTT.

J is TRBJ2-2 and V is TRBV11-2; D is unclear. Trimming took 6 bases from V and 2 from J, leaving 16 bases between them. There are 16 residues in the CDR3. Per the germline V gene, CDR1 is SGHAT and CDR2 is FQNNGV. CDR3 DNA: TGTGCCAGCAGAGGATACCTGCAGGATAACACCGGGGAGCTGTTTTTT. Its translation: CASRGYLQDNTGELFF.